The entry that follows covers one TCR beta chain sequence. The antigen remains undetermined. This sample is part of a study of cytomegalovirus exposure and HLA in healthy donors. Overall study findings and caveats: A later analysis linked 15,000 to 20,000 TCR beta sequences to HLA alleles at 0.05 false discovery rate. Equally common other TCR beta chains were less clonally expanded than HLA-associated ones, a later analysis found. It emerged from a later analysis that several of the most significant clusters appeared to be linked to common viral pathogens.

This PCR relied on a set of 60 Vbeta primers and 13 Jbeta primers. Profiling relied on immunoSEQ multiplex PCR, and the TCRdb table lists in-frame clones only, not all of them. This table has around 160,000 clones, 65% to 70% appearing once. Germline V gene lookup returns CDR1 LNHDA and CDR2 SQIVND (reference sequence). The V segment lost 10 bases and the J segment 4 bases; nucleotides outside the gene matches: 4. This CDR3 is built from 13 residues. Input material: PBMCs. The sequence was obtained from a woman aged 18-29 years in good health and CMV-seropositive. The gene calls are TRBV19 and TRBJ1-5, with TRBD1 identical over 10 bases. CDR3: CATRGQGNQPQHF. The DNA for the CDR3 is TGTGCCACTAGGGGACAGGGGAATCAGCCCCAGCATTTT.